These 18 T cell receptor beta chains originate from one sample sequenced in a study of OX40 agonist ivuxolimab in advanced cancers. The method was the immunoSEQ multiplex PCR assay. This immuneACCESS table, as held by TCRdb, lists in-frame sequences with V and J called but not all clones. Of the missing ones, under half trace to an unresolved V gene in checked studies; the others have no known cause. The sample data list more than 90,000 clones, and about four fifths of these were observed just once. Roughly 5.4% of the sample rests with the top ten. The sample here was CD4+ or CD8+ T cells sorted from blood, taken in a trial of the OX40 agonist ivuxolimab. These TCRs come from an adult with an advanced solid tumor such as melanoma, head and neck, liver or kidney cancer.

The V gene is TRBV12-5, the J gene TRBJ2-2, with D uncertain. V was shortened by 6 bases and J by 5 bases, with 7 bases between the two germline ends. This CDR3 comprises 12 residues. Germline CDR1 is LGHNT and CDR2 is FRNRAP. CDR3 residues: CASGENTGELFF. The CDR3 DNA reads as TGTGCTAGTGGAGAAAATACCGGGGAGCTGTTTTTT.

CDR3 region: CASRVAGDNEQFF. The CDR3 nucleotides are TGTGCCAGCAGGGTCGCGGGAGACAATGAGCAGTTCTTC. The V call is TRBV2, the J call TRBJ2-1, with 7 bases aligning to TRBD2. Germline V CDR1 and CDR2: SNHLY, FYNNEI. The CDR3 covers 13 residues. V trimming: 6 bases; J trimming: 5 bases; junction bases outside the gene matches: 4.

The CDR3 nucleotides are TGTGCCAGCAGTTCCGGACAGGCGGAAGCAGATACGCAGTATTTT. As protein: CASSSGQAEADTQYF. The V call is TRBV6-6, the J call TRBJ2-3; TRBD1 matches 7 bases. CDR1 MNHNY and CDR2 SVGAGI come from the germline V gene (reference sequence). The CDR3 is 15 amino acids. With 4 bases clipped from V and 4 bases from J, the junction kept 8 bases outside the gene matches.

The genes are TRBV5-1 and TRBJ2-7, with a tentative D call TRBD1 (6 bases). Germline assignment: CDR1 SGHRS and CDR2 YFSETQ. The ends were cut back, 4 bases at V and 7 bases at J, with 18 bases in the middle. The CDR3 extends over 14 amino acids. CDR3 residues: CASSLSDSLGEQYF. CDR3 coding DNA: TGCGCCAGCAGCCTATCGGACAGTCTTGGGGAGCAGTACTTC.

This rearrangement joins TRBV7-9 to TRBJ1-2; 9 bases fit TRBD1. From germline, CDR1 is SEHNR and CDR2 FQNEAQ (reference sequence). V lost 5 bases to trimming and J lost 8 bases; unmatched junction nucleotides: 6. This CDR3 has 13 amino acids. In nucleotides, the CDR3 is TGTGCCAGCAGCGCCCTCGGACAGGGGGGCTACACCTTC. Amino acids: CASSALGQGGYTF.

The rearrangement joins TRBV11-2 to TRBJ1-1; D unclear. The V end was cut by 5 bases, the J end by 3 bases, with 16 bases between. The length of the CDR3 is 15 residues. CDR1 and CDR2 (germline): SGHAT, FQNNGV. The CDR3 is CASSPGRGLDTEAFF. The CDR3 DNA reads TGTGCCAGCAGCCCCGGACGCGGACTTGACACTGAAGCTTTCTTT. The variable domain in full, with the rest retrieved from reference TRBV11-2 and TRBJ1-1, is EAGVAQSPRYKIIEKRQSVAFWCNPISGHATLYWYQQILGQGPKLLIQFQNNGVVDDSQLPKDRFSAERLKGVDSTLKIQPAKLEDSAVYLCASSPGRGLDTEAFFGQGTRLTVV.

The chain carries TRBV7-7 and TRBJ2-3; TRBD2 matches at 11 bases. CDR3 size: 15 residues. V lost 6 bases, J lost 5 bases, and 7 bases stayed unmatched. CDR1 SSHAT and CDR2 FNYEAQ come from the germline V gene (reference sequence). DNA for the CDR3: TGTGCCAGCAGTCGTAGCGGGGGGGCAGGAGATACGCAGTATTTT. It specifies CASSRSGGAGDTQYF.

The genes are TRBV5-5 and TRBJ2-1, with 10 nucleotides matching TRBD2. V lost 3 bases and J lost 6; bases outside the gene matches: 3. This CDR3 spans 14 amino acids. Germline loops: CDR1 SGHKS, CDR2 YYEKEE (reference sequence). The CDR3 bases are TGTGCCAGCAGCTCGGGACTAGCGCGCAATGAGCAGTTCTTC. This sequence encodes CASSSGLARNEQFF.

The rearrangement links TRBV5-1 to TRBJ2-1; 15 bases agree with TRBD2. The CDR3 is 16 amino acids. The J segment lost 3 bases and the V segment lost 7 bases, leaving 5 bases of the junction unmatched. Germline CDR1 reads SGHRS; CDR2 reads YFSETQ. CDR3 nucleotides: TGCGCCAGCTCTGGACTAGCGGGGGGGAACTACAATGAGCAGTTCTTC. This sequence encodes CASSGLAGGNYNEQFF.

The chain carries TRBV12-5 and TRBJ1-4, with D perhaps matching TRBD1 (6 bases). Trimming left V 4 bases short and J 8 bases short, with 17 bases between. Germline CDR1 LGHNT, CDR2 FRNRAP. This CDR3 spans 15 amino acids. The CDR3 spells CASGSPPEGGEKLFF. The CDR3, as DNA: TGTGCTAGTGGTTCTCCCCCCGAGGGGGGGGAAAAACTGTTTTTT.

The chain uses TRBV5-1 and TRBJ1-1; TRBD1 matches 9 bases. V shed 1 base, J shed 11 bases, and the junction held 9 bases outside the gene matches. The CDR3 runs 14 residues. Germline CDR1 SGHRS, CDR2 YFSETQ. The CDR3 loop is CASSLTGGINAAFF. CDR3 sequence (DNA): TGCGCCAGCAGCTTGACAGGGGGCATCAATGCTGCTTTCTTT.

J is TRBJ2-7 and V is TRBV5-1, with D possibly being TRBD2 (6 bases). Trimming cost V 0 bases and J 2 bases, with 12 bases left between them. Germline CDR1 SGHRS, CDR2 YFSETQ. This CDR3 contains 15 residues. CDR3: CASSLAQPGAYEQYF. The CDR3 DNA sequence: TGCGCCAGCAGCTTGGCACAGCCGGGAGCCTACGAGCAGTACTTC.

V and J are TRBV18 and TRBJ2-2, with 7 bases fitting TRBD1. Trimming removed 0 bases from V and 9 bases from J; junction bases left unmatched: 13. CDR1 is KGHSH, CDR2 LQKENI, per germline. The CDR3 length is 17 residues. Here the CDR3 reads CASSPPIQGIEGRELFF. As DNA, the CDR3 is TGTGCCAGCTCACCACCCATACAGGGGATCGAAGGCAGGGAGCTGTTTTTT. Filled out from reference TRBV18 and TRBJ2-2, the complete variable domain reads NAGVMQNPRHLVRRRGQEARLRCSPMKGHSHVYWYRQLPEEGLKFMVYLQKENIIDESGMPKERFSAEFPKEGPSILRIQQVVRGDSAAYFCASSPPIQGIEGRELFFGEGSRLTVL.

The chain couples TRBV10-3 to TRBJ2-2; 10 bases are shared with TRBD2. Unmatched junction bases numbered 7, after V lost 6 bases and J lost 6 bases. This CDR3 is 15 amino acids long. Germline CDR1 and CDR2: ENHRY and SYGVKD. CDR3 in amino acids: CAIREREGPAGELFF. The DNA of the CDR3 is TGTGCCATCAGGGAGCGGGAGGGCCCGGCCGGGGAGCTGTTTTTT.

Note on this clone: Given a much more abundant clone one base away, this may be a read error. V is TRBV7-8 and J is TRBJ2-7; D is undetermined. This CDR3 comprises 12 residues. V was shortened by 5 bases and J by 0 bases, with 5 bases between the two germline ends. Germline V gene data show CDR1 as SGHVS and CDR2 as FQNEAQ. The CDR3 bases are TGTGCCAGCAGCCTACCCTCCTACGAGCAGTACTTC. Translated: CASSLPSYEQYF.

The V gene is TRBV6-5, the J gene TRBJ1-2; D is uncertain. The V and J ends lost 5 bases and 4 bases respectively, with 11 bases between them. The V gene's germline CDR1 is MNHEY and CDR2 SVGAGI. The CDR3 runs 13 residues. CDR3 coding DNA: TGTGCCAGCAGTCTACAGTGGAGCTATGGCTACACCTTC. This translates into CASSLQWSYGYTF.

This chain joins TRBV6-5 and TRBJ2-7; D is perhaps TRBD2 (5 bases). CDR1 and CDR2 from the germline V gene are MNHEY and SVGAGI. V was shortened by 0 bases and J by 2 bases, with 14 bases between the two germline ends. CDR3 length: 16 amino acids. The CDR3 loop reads CASSYSPGIGTYEQYF. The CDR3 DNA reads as TGTGCCAGCAGTTACTCGCCGGGAATAGGAACCTACGAGCAGTACTTC.

CDR3 in DNA: TGTGCCTGGAGTGTACCTCCCTCGGGGGCCAAAAACATTCAGTACTTC. Residues: CAWSVPPSGAKNIQYF. The rearrangement uses TRBV30 and TRBJ2-4; D might be TRBD2 (5 bases). The CDR3 has 16 residues. Germline V gives CDR1 GTSNPN, CDR2 SVGIG (reference sequence). The ends were cut back, 0 bases at V and 1 base at J, with 13 bases in the middle.